The present T cell receptor (beta chain) was sequenced within a study of CD8 T cells in Susac syndrome. Looking at the study overall: When blood was collected, patients with Susac syndrome were therapy-naive, were taking corticosteroids, or were receiving intravenous immunoglobulin alone.

Reverse transcription used about 0.45 to 1 ug RNA and random hexamers. TCRdb re-derived calls from the immunoSEQ multiplex PCR reads in MiXCR, one entry per CDR3 protein. The table shows some 210,000 distinct CDR3 sequences, with about 94% occurring only once. CDR3 length: 12 amino acids. Trimming at V came to 5 bases and at J to 8 bases, leaving 3 bases not matched to a gene. Germline values: CDR1 SGHRS, CDR2 YFSETQ. V and J are TRBV5-1 and TRBJ2-1; the match to TRBD1 covers 8 bases. Sample: CD4+ T cells from PBMCs. This TCR derives from a human donor with Susac syndrome. CDR3 amino acids: CASRVTGDEQFF. Written as DNA, the CDR3 is TGCGCCAGCAGGGTGACAGGGGATGAGCAGTTCTTC.